Presented here are 26 T cell receptor beta chains from one specimen sequenced in a study of shared clonotypes between healthy human individuals. Clones were read by immunoSEQ multiplex PCR, and TCRdb kept only the in-frame ones, dropping some. The sample has about 660,000 clones, approximately 79% seen once. The source material was memory CD4+ T cells sorted from blood. Documented subset: CD45RA-negative fraction. The receptors come from a woman aged 30 to 39 in good health.

Concerning this clone: Other DNA sequences in the sample encode the same CDR3. CDR3 DNA sequence: TGCGCCAGCAGCCACCAAACAGGGGACAATTCACCCCTCCACTTT. It codes for CASSHQTGDNSPLHF. The chain has TRBV4-1 and TRBJ1-6; 7 bases map to TRBD1. Germline V lookup: CDR1 MGHRA, CDR2 YSYEKL. The CDR3 extends over 15 amino acids. Trimming removed 3 bases from V and 7 bases from J; junction bases left unmatched: 6.

The chain is built from TRBV19 and TRBJ2-6; no definite D call. Germline V gene sequence: CDR1 LNHDA, CDR2 SQIVND (reference sequence). The CDR3 length is 16 residues. The V and J ends lost 3 bases and 1 base respectively, with 10 bases between them. This CDR3 is CASSIEEGSGANVLTF. CDR3 bases: TGTGCCAGTAGTATCGAAGAAGGTTCTGGGGCCAACGTCCTGACTTTC.

The table lists this clone with a few counts. V is TRBV4-2 and J is TRBJ2-1; D is undetermined. V dropped 3 bases and J dropped 0 bases, with 9 bases sitting between them. The CDR3 is 15 amino acids. CDR1 LGHNA and CDR2 YNFKEQ come from the germline V gene. The CDR3 loop is CASSQAGSSYNEQFF. The CDR3 DNA follows: TGTGCCAGCAGCCAGGCTGGATCCTCCTACAATGAGCAGTTCTTC.

This sequence joins TRBV10-3 and TRBJ2-5; 9 bases agree with TRBD2. This CDR3 contains 19 residues. The germline V gene encodes CDR1 ENHRY and CDR2 SYGVKD. Germline trimming cut 2 bases from V and 5 bases from J; bases unmatched to any gene: 18. Here the CDR3 reads CAISEALLGAGGPRETQYF. CDR3 bases: TGTGCCATCAGTGAGGCCCTTCTGGGGGCGGGAGGGCCACGGGAGACCCAGTACTTC.

This chain links TRBV5-1 with TRBJ2-7; no clear D. This CDR3 has 12 amino acids. Trimming pared 1 base from V and 5 bases from J, leaving 7 bases between. Looked up from germline, CDR1 is SGHRS and CDR2 is YFSETQ. This CDR3 reads CASSLRAHEQYF. In DNA, the CDR3 is TGCGCCAGCAGCTTGAGGGCCCACGAGCAGTACTTC. Drawing the rest from reference TRBV5-1 and TRBJ2-7, the complete variable domain is KAGVTQTPRYLIKTRGQQVTLSCSPISGHRSVSWYQQTPGQGLQFLFEYFSETQRNKGNFPGRFSGRQFSNSRSEMNVSTLELGDSALYLCASSLRAHEQYFGPGTRLTVT.

This chain links TRBV5-1 with TRBJ1-4; 8 nucleotides match TRBD1. The trim removed 4 bases at V and 5 bases at J, leaving 4 bases unmatched. The CDR3 extends over 14 amino acids. The germline V gene encodes CDR1 SGHRS and CDR2 YFSETQ. DNA of the CDR3: TGCGCCAGCAGCCGGACAGGGAAAAATGAAAAACTGTTTTTT. Its protein product is CASSRTGKNEKLFF. Supplemented by reference TRBV5-1 and TRBJ1-4, the full variable domain reads KAGVTQTPRYLIKTRGQQVTLSCSPISGHRSVSWYQQTPGQGLQFLFEYFSETQRNKGNFPGRFSGRQFSNSRSEMNVSTLELGDSALYLCASSRTGKNEKLFFGSGTQLSVL.

There are a few counts of this clone. The chain uses TRBV19 and TRBJ1-5; D might be TRBD1 (6 bases). The germline V and J ends were trimmed by 3 bases and 1 base, with 13 bases remaining between them. Germline V gene sequence: CDR1 LNHDA, CDR2 SQIVND (reference sequence). The CDR3 contains 16 residues. The CDR3 DNA follows: TGTGCCAGTAGTATTTTAGGGGGGCACAGCAATCAGCCCCAGCATTTT. Amino acid sequence: CASSILGGHSNQPQHF. Supplemented by reference TRBV19 and TRBJ1-5, the full variable domain reads DGGITQSPKYLFRKEGQNVTLSCEQNLNHDAMYWYRQDPGQGLRLIYYSQIVNDFQKGDIAEGYSVSREKKESFPLTVTSAQKNPTAFYLCASSILGGHSNQPQHFGDGTRLSIL.

V usage is TRBV6-1 and J usage is TRBJ2-6; possible D gene TRBD1, 5 bases. The V end lost 5 bases, the J end lost 4 bases, and 12 bases lay between the germline ends. Germline V gives CDR1 MNHNS, CDR2 SASEGT. This CDR3 is 15 amino acids long. CDR3 region: CASSSGYSGANVLTF. The CDR3, as DNA: TGTGCCAGCAGTTCAGGGTACTCGGGGGCCAACGTCCTGACTTTC.

The chain carries TRBV25-1 and TRBJ2-7, with a weak D call TRBD2 (5 bases). Germline CDR1 reads MGHDK; CDR2 reads SYGVNS. Trimming stripped 4 bases from V and 2 bases from J, with 12 bases between. CDR3 size: 14 residues. CDR3 sequence: CASSGRLEAYEQYF. The CDR3 DNA reads TGTGCCAGCAGTGGTCGGCTGGAGGCCTACGAGCAGTACTTC.

In this sample, this clone turned up once. The chain combines TRBV15 with TRBJ2-1; possibly TRBD1 or TRBD2 for D (5 bases each). Germline CDR1 reads LNHNV; CDR2 reads YYDKDF (reference sequence). The CDR3 contains 17 residues. V was cut by 3 bases and J by 6 bases, with 21 bases left in between. The CDR3 here is CATSRGPSGPTSNEQFF. As DNA, the CDR3 is TGTGCCACCAGCAGGGGACCTTCGGGGCCCACTAGCAATGAGCAGTTCTTC.

There are a few counts of this clone. A read error may explain this, as a much larger clone is one base away. This chain joins TRBV7-9 and TRBJ2-1, with D possibly being TRBD2 (6 bases). The CDR3 has 15 amino acids. Between the trimmed V and J ends, which lost 2 bases and 0 bases, there was a span of 8 bases. Germline V lookup: CDR1 SEHNR, CDR2 FQNEAQ (reference sequence). The CDR3 sequence: CASSLHGSSYNEQFF. In DNA form, the CDR3 reads TGTGCCAGCAGCTTACACGGGAGCTCCTACAATGAGCAGTTCTTC.

The chain has TRBV6-1 and TRBJ1-5, with TRBD1 as a possible D gene (5 bases). CDR1 and CDR2 (germline): MNHNS, SASEGT. The CDR3 contains 15 residues. V shed 5 bases and J shed 0 bases, with 11 bases lying between them. CDR3: CASSPQTDSNQPQHF. CDR3 sequence (DNA): TGTGCCAGCAGTCCCCAGACAGATAGCAATCAGCCCCAGCATTTT.

The chain combines TRBV2 with TRBJ2-7; D is unclear. The germline gives CDR1 SNHLY, CDR2 FYNNEI. The CDR3 is made up of 13 amino acids. Trimming shortened V by 5 bases and J by 6 bases, and 14 bases separated the two germline ends. The CDR3 spells CASSREEGREQYF. The CDR3 DNA is TGTGCCAGCAGTAGGGAAGAAGGACGCGAGCAGTACTTC.

This clone appeared many times. The V call is TRBV7-9, the J call TRBJ1-1, with TRBD1 as a possible D gene (6 bases). With 4 bases removed from V and 5 bases from J, the gap between germline ends came to 20 bases. CDR1 is SEHNR, CDR2 FQNEAQ, per germline (reference sequence). CDR3 length: 16 residues. CDR3 coding DNA: TGTGCCAGCAGCTCCAGATCGGGACAAAAAAGGACTGAAGCTTTCTTT. Protein product: CASSSRSGQKRTEAFF.

This sequence joins TRBV28 and TRBJ2-3, with D possibly matching TRBD1 (6 bases). CDR3 length: 15 amino acids. The germline V gene has CDR1 MDHEN and CDR2 SYDVKM. V dropped 6 bases and J dropped 1 base, with 14 bases sitting between them. CDR3 loop: CASSPRTARTDTQYF. The CDR3 DNA reads as TGTGCCAGCAGCCCCAGGACAGCTCGCACAGATACGCAGTATTTT.

This clone was seen a few times. The chain is built from TRBV5-1 and TRBJ2-5; 8 positions match TRBD2. Looked up from germline, CDR1 is SGHRS and CDR2 is YFSETQ. The CDR3 spans 15 residues. V gave up 4 bases and J gave up 4 bases; unmatched junction bases: 9. As DNA, the CDR3 is TGCGCCAGCAGCCCCCTGACTAGCGAGTTAGAGACCCAGTACTTC. It encodes CASSPLTSELETQYF.

This clone was picked up one time. The CDR3 DNA follows: TGCGCCAGCAGTCAACGGAACCGGGACCGCAATCAGCCCCAGCATTTT. It codes for CASSQRNRDRNQPQHF. The chain uses TRBV23-1 and TRBJ1-5, with D possibly being TRBD1 (5 bases). TRBV23-1 is classed as an ORF, of uncertain function. The V gene lost 2 bases and the J gene lost 2 bases, with 13 bases spanning the gap. The CDR3 runs 16 residues.

This clone has a handful of counts. The CDR3 protein is CASGRGLAGTYEQYF. The CDR3 DNA reads TGTGCCAGCGGGAGGGGACTAGCGGGGACCTACGAGCAGTACTTC. The V call is TRBV2, the J call TRBJ2-7, with TRBD2 matching over 13 bases. Trimming took 8 bases from V and 2 from J; bases not matched to a gene: 6. Germline V gene sequence: CDR1 SNHLY, CDR2 FYNNEI. The CDR3 has 15 residues.

This clone ranks as medium-sized. The chain carries TRBV11-2 and TRBJ2-3, with 10 bases that match TRBD2. V trimming: 5 bases; J trimming: 1 base; junction bases outside the gene matches: 9. CDR1 and CDR2 from the germline V gene are SGHAT and FQNNGV. The CDR3 runs to 17 residues. The CDR3 spells CASSPRGLAGGTDTQYF. As DNA, the CDR3 is TGTGCCAGCAGCCCACGGGGTCTAGCGGGGGGCACAGATACGCAGTATTTT.

The rearrangement joins TRBV5-5 to TRBJ2-2; 8 nucleotides line up with TRBD2. The CDR3 has 18 amino acids. V shed 4 bases and J 2 bases; nucleotides not matched to a gene: 13. Germline V lookup: CDR1 SGHKS, CDR2 YYEKEE (reference sequence). The chain's CDR3 is CASSRKQRELFNTGELFF. The CDR3 DNA sequence: TGTGCCAGCAGCCGGAAGCAGCGGGAGCTTTTTAACACCGGGGAGCTGTTTTTT.

This clone was picked up a small number of times. This chain joins TRBV6-1 and TRBJ2-7, with a possible D match to TRBD1 (5 bases). The CDR3 length is 15 residues. Trimming pared 4 bases from V and 7 bases from J, leaving 20 bases between. Germline values: CDR1 MNHNS, CDR2 SASEGT. CDR3 region: CASSGIQVSPREQYF. CDR3 in DNA: TGTGCCAGCAGTGGCATACAGGTTTCCCCTAGGGAGCAGTACTTC.

The V call is TRBV11-3, the J call TRBJ1-3; a possible D gene is TRBD1 (6 bases). Trimming took 6 bases from V and 2 from J, leaving 14 bases between them. Germline V lookup: CDR1 SGHNT, CDR2 YENEEA. This CDR3 is 15 amino acids long. CDR3 loop: CASSYRVLAGNTIYF. The CDR3 bases are TGTGCCAGCAGTTACAGGGTGCTTGCTGGAAACACCATATATTTT.

The chain combines TRBV27 with TRBJ1-1; D remains ambiguous. CDR3 length: 13 amino acids. Trimming took 3 bases from V and 1 from J, leaving 6 bases between them. The germline V gene has CDR1 MNHEY and CDR2 SMNVEV (reference sequence). The CDR3 coding sequence is TGTGCCAGCAGTTTTTACAGGAACACTGAAGCTTTCTTT. It yields the protein CASSFYRNTEAFF.

The CDR3 protein is CASSLVRTSGTLVYF. The CDR3 DNA sequence: TGTGCCAGCAGCTTAGTCCGGACTAGCGGGACGTTAGTGTACTTC. This rearrangement joins TRBV13 to TRBJ2-7; the match to TRBD2 covers 12 bases. The V gene's germline CDR1 is PRHDT and CDR2 FYEKMQ (reference sequence). Trimming at V came to 1 base and at J to 12 bases, leaving 10 bases not matched to a gene. The CDR3 covers 15 residues.

This rearrangement joins TRBV7-9 to TRBJ2-2; D uncertain. Trimming left V 1 base short and J 6 bases short, with 3 bases between. The CDR3 consists of 12 residues. The germline V gene has CDR1 SEHNR and CDR2 FQNEAQ (reference sequence). In DNA, the CDR3 is TGTGCCAGCAGCTTAGTATCCGGGGAGCTGTTTTTT. This sequence encodes CASSLVSGELFF. Variable domain in full (rest from reference TRBV7-9 and TRBJ2-2): DTGVSQNPRHKITKRGQNVTFRCDPISEHNRLYWYRQTLGQGPEFLTYFQNEAQLEKSRLLSDRFSAERPKGSFSTLEIQRTEQGDSAMYLCASSLVSGELFFGEGSRLTVL.

This rearrangement joins TRBV5-4 to TRBJ2-1; possibly TRBD2 for D (6 bases). The CDR3 covers 15 residues. Deletions cut 1 base from V and 0 bases from J, with 8 bases between. CDR1 is SGHNT, CDR2 YYREEE, per germline (reference sequence). CDR3 amino acids: CASSLPLASYNEQFF. Written as DNA, the CDR3 is TGTGCCAGCAGCTTGCCACTAGCCTCCTACAATGAGCAGTTCTTC.